This entry concerns a single T cell receptor beta chain. Its antigen remains unidentified. This sample was taken from a study of vaccination effects on CD4 cells after COVID-19. Looking at the study overall: The median interval between the second dose and post-vaccine sampling was 72 days.

Method: immunoSEQ multiplex PCR; TCRdb's copy keeps in-frame clones and lacks some. The repertoire consists of roughly 16,000 clones, with about 78% occurring once and the leading ten covering 15% to 20%. General study points: The study found marked clonal contraction of infection- and vaccine-induced clones late after vaccination.

In the ViraFEST assay, antigen-specific CD4+ clonotypes were identified by expansion after peptide-pool stimulation. Culture proceeded for about ten days, and CD4+ T cells were then isolated. Two-dose vaccination with either BNT162b2 or mRNA-1273 was given to the participants. Cells had half their medium changed to IL-2 medium on days 3 and 7. This specimen was CD4+ T cells from PBMCs cultured with HCoV-NL63 spike peptides, taken after COVID-19 vaccination. The TCR comes from a human donor who received a COVID-19 vaccine.

This CDR3 is CASSLDAGQGTSYEQYF. The CDR3 nucleotides read TGCGCCAGCAGCCTAGACGCGGGACAGGGGACATCCTACGAGCAGTACTTC. The chain combines TRBV4-1 with TRBJ2-7; 10 bases are shared with TRBD1. The CDR3 spans 17 residues. Germline V gives CDR1 MGHRA, CDR2 YSYEKL. Trimming removed 4 bases from V and 1 base from J; junction bases left unmatched: 10.